This TCR beta chain appears in the sequencing data of a study of low-dose radiotherapy and immunotherapy resistance in tumors. Gene-specific TRAV and TRBV primers were used for first-strand cDNA, covering alpha and beta chains. It was with a constant-region primer and a V-primer adapter that TCRs were amplified over about 20 PCR cycles. A single record per CDR3 protein comes from TCRdb applying MiXCR to the reads. The table shows some 38,000 distinct CDR3 sequences, with less than 25% occurring only once. The time point was: after trial treatment. Treatment given: LDRT plus nivolumab, ipilimumab, low-dose cyclophosphamide and aspirin (RACIN trial). The CDR3 runs 15 residues. Germline-derived CDR1 and CDR2 are LNHDA and SQIVND (reference sequence). Between the trimmed V and J ends, which lost 6 bases and 5 bases, there was a span of 16 bases.

Sequenced material: PBMCs, taken after low-dose radiotherapy plus immunotherapy. This clonotype was obtained from a female donor with ovarian cancer. V usage is TRBV19 and J usage is TRBJ2-2; D not resolved. The CDR3 nucleotides are TGTGCCAGTAGCGGCGTAGTGTGGGGAACCGGGGAGCTGTTTTTT. Its translation is CASSGVVWGTGELFF.